This T cell receptor (beta chain) was recovered during a study of blood T cell repertoires in COVID-19. Study-wide context: In each case, the material was cDNA or gDNA derived from T cells, B-cell-depleted T cells, or PBMCs.

The protocol was immunoSEQ multiplex PCR, while the TCRdb copy is restricted to in-frame clones and leaves out a portion. The sample contains 200,000 to 250,000 clones, more than 75% of which appear only once. The length of the CDR3 is 15 residues. Germline V CDR1 and CDR2: LGHNA, YNFKEQ. Unmatched junction bases numbered 3, after V lost 2 bases and J lost 3 bases. This rearrangement joins TRBV4-2 to TRBJ1-1; 10 bases agree with TRBD1. Sequenced sample: peripheral blood. The TCR was taken from a woman aged 80 or over with COVID-19, enrolled during active disease. CDR3 nucleotide sequence: TGTGCCAGCAGCCAACCCGGGACAGGGGACACTGAAGCTTTCTTT. Translated, it gives CASSQPGTGDTEAFF.